This T cell receptor beta chain appears in the sequencing data of a study of vaccination and CD4 T cells after COVID-19. Study-wide context: Everyone enrolled got two doses of BNT162b2 or mRNA-1273 vaccine.

Time point given: late sampling 161 to 241 days after vaccination in a few convalescent patients. Treatment denoted: approximately 9-day PBMC culture with coronavirus spike peptide pools or control peptides (ViraFEST assay). The assay that was used to sequence DNA from cultured CD4+ T cells was the Oncomine TCR Beta short-read assay. Each CDR3 protein is one row after TCRdb ran MiXCR on the PCR reads. The profile shows approximately 17,000 distinct CDR3 sequences, less than 60% of them singletons. Study-wide findings and caveats: Spike mono-reactivity was found in 304 of 307 vaccine-specific clones from convalescent patients.

From germline, CDR1 is SGHKS and CDR2 YYEKEE (reference sequence). V lost 2 bases to trimming and J lost 7 bases, with 10 bases between them. CDR3 length equals 13 residues. Note on this clonotype: Its specificity is not known.

The source of this sequence is a human donor who had recovered from COVID-19. Sequenced material: CD4+ T cells from blood, cultured in vitro, taken about 7 months after SARS-CoV-2 vaccination. This chain links TRBV5-5 with TRBJ2-1; D call uncertain. For the CDR3, the DNA is TGTGCCAGCAGCTTCCTAGTTTGGAATGAGCAGTTCTTC. Protein sequence: CASSFLVWNEQFF.